The 4 T cell receptor beta chains presented below share a single source sample, sequenced in a study of blood T cell repertoires in COVID-19. The repertoire was sequenced with immunoSEQ multiplex PCR; TCRdb's copy has only in-frame clones and lacks some. The sample shows approximately 280,000 clones, approximately 81% of them seen only once. Material for sequencing was PBMCs or T cells enriched from blood (not recorded which). The receptors here all came from a woman aged 45-65 years who had recovered from COVID-19.

The rearrangement links TRBV30 to TRBJ2-5, with 9 nucleotides matching TRBD2. Unmatched junction bases numbered 0, after V lost 4 bases and J lost 0 bases. Germline loops: CDR1 GTSNPN, CDR2 SVGIG (reference sequence). This CDR3 has 13 residues. The CDR3 coding sequence is TGTGCCTGGACTAGCGGGGACCAAGAGACCCAGTACTTC. Encoded protein: CAWTSGDQETQYF. Full variable domain (remainder filled in from reference TRBV30 and TRBJ2-5): SQTIHQWPATLVQPVGSPLSLECTVEGTSNPNLYWYRQAAGRGLQLLFYSVGIGQISSEVPQNLSASRPQDRQFILSSKKLLLSDSGFYLCAWTSGDQETQYFGPGTRLLVL.

The table lists this clone with a few counts. The chain has TRBV4-3 and TRBJ2-7; 8 nucleotides line up with TRBD1. The germline V gene has CDR1 LGHNA and CDR2 YSLEER. The CDR3 sequence is 16 residues long. With 0 bases clipped from V and 4 bases from J, the junction kept 8 bases outside the gene matches. The DNA of the CDR3 is TGCGCCAGCAGCCAAGAGCTAGGACAGGGCATTTACGAGCAGTACTTC. As protein: CASSQELGQGIYEQYF.

The chain carries TRBV19 and TRBJ1-6, with 7 bases aligning to TRBD1. This CDR3 spans 16 amino acids. V shed 5 bases and J 7 bases; nucleotides not matched to a gene: 11. The germline V gene encodes CDR1 LNHDA and CDR2 SQIVND (reference sequence). This CDR3 is CASSFIKGGRNSPLHF. CDR3 in DNA: TGTGCCAGTAGTTTCATCAAAGGGGGCAGGAATTCACCCCTCCACTTT.

As for this clone: In the same sample, other DNA sequences code for this CDR3. CDR3 in DNA: TGTGCCAGCAGCCTAGGGACAGGTAGCAATCAGCCCCAGCATTTT. Protein product: CASSLGTGSNQPQHF. The rearrangement uses TRBV3-1 (or the pseudogene TRBV3-2) and TRBJ1-5, with 8 bases identical to TRBD1. Trimming removed 4 bases from V and 0 bases from J; junction bases left unmatched: 2. Germline assignment: CDR1 LGHDT and CDR2 YNNKEL (reference sequence). This CDR3 region has 15 residues.